This T cell receptor (beta chain) originates from a study of blood T cells in healthy people across ages. Whole-study results and caveats: Estimates of diversity drawn from one million T cells were considered underestimates. Unsorted PBMCs blocked a conclusive comparison of naive and antigen-experienced cells.

The second PCR ran roughly 7 to 12 cycles with a sample-barcoded 5' primer and J-beta primers. TCRdb re-analysed the 5' RACE reads in MiXCR, keeping a single row per CDR3 protein. The sample holds fewer than 2,000,000 distinct CDR3 sequences; 30% to 40% are singletons and the top ten take about 23%. This clonotype has only a few counts. Its specificity is unknown. The CDR3 is 10 amino acids. From germline, CDR1 is ENHRY and CDR2 SYGVKD. V gave up 10 bases and J gave up 4 bases, with 5 bases separating them. This chain links TRBV10-3 with TRBJ1-3; D gene uncertain. The receptor's source is a human donor in good health. The sample comprised blood. CDR3 coding DNA: TGTGCCACCCAAGGAAACACCATATATTTT. Protein sequence: CATQGNTIYF.